The 7 T cell receptor beta chains given below trace back to one sample, sequenced in a study of long-term antiretroviral therapy in people with HIV. Survey level was the resolution at which the v3.0 immunoSEQ assay ran. Libraries were prepared by immunoSEQ multiplex PCR; TCRdb keeps only in-frame clonotypes and omits some of them. The table records 15,000 to 20,000 clones, roughly 94% of them present only once. The starting material was unsorted PBMCs, obtained roughly 6.2 years after starting antiretroviral therapy. These receptors originate from a woman aged 45-65 years with HIV.

The chain uses TRBV7-8 and TRBJ2-7; TRBD2 matches 10 bases. Germline trimming cut 5 bases from V and 4 bases from J; bases unmatched to any gene: 8. The CDR3 extends over 15 amino acids. Germline CDR1 SGHVS, CDR2 FQNEAQ. The CDR3 here is CASSVLAGVGYEQYF. Here the CDR3 DNA reads TGTGCCAGCAGCGTCCTAGCGGGAGTAGGGTACGAGCAGTACTTC.

This chain links TRBV7-2 with TRBJ2-7; D is tentatively TRBD1 or TRBD2 (6 bases each). Germline V gene data show CDR1 as SGHTA and CDR2 as FQGNSA. Trimming cost V 4 bases and J 2 bases, with 15 bases left between them. The CDR3 length is 15 residues. CDR3 DNA: TGTGCCAGCAGCTGGGGGGCGAGCAGGGCCTACGAGCAGTACTTC. This translates into CASSWGASRAYEQYF.

The chain recombines TRBV4-3 with TRBJ2-2; 9 bases align to TRBD2. The CDR3 extends over 18 amino acids. V lost 0 bases, J lost 2 bases, and 7 bases stayed unmatched. The germline V gene encodes CDR1 LGHNA and CDR2 YSLEER. The CDR3 bases are TGCGCCAGCAGCCAAGATCTGATAGCGGGGGCAAACACCGGGGAGCTGTTTTTT. Translated: CASSQDLIAGANTGELFF.

The V and J genes are TRBV4-1 and TRBJ2-1, with TRBD2 as a possible D gene (6 bases). Germline V gene data show CDR1 as MGHRA and CDR2 as YSYEKL. The CDR3 has 15 residues. V was cut by 6 bases and J by 7 bases, with 19 bases left in between. The CDR3 nucleotides read TGCGCCAGCAGGAGGACGGGAGAGCTCGGGAATGAGCAGTTCTTC. Protein sequence: CASRRTGELGNEQFF.

This sequence joins TRBV6-5 and TRBJ2-1; 7 bases match TRBD2. V shed 6 bases and J 9 bases; nucleotides not matched to a gene: 11. The CDR3 runs 14 residues. Germline V gives CDR1 MNHEY, CDR2 SVGAGI. In DNA, the CDR3 is TGTGCCAGCAGGATGGCGGCGGGAGATGTTGAGCAGTTCTTC. Encoded protein: CASRMAAGDVEQFF.

V is TRBV29-1 and J is TRBJ2-1, with D possibly being TRBD2 (5 bases). V lost 3 bases and J 6 bases, leaving 12 bases between the germline ends. The CDR3 length is 13 residues. Germline-derived CDR1 and CDR2 are SQVTM and ANQGSEA. Here the CDR3 reads CSVEASWGNEQFF. DNA for the CDR3: TGCAGCGTTGAGGCTAGCTGGGGCAATGAGCAGTTCTTC.

The chain carries TRBV6-5 and TRBJ2-7, with unresolved D. The CDR3 is 15 residues long. CDR1 is MNHEY, CDR2 SVGAGI, per germline. Trimming took 9 bases from V and 1 from J, leaving 19 bases between them. CDR3 protein: CARPLRGNLSYEQYF. The CDR3 DNA reads as TGTGCCAGACCTCTTAGAGGAAACCTGTCCTACGAGCAGTACTTC.